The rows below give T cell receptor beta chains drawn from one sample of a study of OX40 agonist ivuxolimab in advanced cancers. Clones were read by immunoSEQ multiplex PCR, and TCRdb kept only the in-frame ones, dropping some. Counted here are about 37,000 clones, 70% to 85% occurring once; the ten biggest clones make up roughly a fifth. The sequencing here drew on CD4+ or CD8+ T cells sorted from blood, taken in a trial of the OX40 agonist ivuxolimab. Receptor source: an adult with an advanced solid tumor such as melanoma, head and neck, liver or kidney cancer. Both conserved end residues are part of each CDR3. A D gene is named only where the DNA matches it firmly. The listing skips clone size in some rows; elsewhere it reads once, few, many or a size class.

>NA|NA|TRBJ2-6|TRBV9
TGTGCCAGCAGCGTAATAAACTCTGGGGCCAACGTCCTGACTTTC
CASSVINSGANVLTF
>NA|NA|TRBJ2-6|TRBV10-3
TGTGCCATCAGTGAGTCAATCGGGGACGTCAAGGGGGCCAACGTCCTGACTTTC
CAISESIGDVKGANVLTF
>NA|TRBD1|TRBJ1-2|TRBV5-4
TGTGCCAGCAGCTTGGTTTCCCCAGGGGGCGATGGCTACACCTTC
CASSLVSPGGDGYTF
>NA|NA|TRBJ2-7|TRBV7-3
TGTGCCAGCAGCTTAAAGGTCAGGGACGAGCAGTACTTC
CASSLKVRDEQYF
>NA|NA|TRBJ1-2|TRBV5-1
TGCGCCAGCAGCTACCCAGGGGCTTACTATGGCTACACCTTC
CASSYPGAYYGYTF
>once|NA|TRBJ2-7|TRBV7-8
TGTGCCAGCAGCTTACGGGGCGGTTGGCAGGGTGTTAGGGACGAGCAGTACTTC
CASSLRGGWQGVRDEQYF
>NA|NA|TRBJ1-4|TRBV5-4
TGTGCCAGCAGCTTAAACCGAGGCCCAACTAATGAAAAACTGTTTTTT
CASSLNRGPTNEKLFF
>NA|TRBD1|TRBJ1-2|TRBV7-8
TGTGCCAGCAGCTTGGGACAGGGGTCTCCCGAACATGGCTACACCTTC
CASSLGQGSPEHGYTF
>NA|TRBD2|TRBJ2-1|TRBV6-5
TGTGCCACCCGAAGGACTAGCGGAAACAATGAGCAGTTCTTC
CATRRTSGNNEQFF
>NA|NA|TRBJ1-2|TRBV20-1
TGCAGTGCTAGAGAATACTATGGCTACACCTTC
CSAREYYGYTF
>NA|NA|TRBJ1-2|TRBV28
TGTGCCAGCAGTTTAGGACCGCAGGGAGATGGCTACACCTTC
CASSLGPQGDGYTF
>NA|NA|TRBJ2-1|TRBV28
TGTGCCAGCAGTTTCTTCCCCCTTGAGAGCAATGAGCAGTTCTTC
CASSFFPLESNEQFF
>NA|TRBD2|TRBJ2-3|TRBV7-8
TGTGCCAGCAGCGGACTAGGCTTTGAGACGCAGTATTTT
CASSGLGFETQYF
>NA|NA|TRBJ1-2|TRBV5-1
TGCGCCAGCAGCCCCCGGGACTATGGCTACACCTTC
CASSPRDYGYTF